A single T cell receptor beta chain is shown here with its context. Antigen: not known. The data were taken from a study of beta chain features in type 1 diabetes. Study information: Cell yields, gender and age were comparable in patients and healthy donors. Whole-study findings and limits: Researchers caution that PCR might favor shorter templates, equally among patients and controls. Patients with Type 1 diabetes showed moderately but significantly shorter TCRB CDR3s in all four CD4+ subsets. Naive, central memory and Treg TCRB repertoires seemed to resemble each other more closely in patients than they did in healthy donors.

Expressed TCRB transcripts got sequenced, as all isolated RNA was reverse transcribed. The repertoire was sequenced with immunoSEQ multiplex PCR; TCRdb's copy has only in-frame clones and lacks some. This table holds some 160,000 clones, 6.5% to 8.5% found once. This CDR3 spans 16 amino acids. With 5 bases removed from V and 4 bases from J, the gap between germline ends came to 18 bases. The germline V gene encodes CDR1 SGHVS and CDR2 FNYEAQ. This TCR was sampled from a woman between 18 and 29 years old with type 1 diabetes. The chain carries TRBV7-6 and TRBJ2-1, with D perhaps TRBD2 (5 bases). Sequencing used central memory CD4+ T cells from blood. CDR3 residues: CASSPGSRDRYNEQFF. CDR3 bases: TGTGCCAGCAGCCCTGGATCCCGGGATCGGTACAATGAGCAGTTCTTC.